This TCR beta chain was recovered during a study of OX40 agonist ivuxolimab in advanced cancers. About the research overall: Among those treated, three patients had partial responses, one with hepatocellular carcinoma and two with cutaneous melanoma.

From germline, CDR1 is MDHEN and CDR2 SYDVKM. V lost 5 bases and J 1 base, leaving 9 bases between the germline ends. The CDR3 contains 13 residues. The protocol was immunoSEQ multiplex PCR, while the TCRdb copy is restricted to in-frame clones and leaves out a portion. The sample records under 55,000 clones, about four fifths being singletons. Samples of blood were obtained at baseline, on cycle 4 day 1, and on cycle 7 day 1. Sequenced here: CD4+ or CD8+ T cells sorted from blood, sampled in a trial of the OX40 agonist ivuxolimab. The origin of this receptor is an adult with an advanced solid tumor such as melanoma, head and neck, liver or kidney cancer. The V gene is TRBV28, the J gene TRBJ2-7; D is possibly TRBD1 (5 bases). The CDR3 spells CASSLTGSYEQYF. CDR3 DNA: TGTGCCAGCAGTCTTACAGGTTCCTACGAGCAGTACTTC.